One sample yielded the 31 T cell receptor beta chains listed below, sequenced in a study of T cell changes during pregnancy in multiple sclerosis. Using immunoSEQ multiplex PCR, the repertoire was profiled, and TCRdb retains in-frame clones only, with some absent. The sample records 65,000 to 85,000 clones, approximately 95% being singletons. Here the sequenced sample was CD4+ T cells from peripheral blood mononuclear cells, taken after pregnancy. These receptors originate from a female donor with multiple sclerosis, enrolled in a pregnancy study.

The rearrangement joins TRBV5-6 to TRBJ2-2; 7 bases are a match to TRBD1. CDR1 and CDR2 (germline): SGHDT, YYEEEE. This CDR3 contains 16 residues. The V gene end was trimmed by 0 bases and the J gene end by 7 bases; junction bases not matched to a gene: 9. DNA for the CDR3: TGTGCCAGCAGCTTGGTAGGGGGCCCTCAGAGCGGGGAGCTGTTTTTT. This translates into CASSLVGGPQSGELFF.

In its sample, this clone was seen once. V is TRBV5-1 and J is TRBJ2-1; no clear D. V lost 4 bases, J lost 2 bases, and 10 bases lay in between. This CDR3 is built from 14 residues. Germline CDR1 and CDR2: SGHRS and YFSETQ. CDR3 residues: CASSPGLTYNEQFF. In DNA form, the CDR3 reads TGCGCCAGCAGCCCGGGTCTCACCTACAATGAGCAGTTCTTC.

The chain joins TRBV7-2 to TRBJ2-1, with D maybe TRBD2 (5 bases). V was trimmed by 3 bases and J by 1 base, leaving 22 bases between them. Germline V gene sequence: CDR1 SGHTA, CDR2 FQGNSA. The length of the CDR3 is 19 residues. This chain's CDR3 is CASSFSGRDRGASYNEQFF. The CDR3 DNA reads TGTGCCAGCAGCTTCTCTGGACGGGATCGCGGAGCTTCCTACAATGAGCAGTTCTTC.

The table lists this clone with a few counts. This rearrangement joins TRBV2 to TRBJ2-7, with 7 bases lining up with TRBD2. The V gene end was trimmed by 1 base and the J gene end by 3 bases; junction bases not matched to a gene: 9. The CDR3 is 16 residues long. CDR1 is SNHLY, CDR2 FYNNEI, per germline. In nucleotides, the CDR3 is TGTGCCAGCAGTGAAGTTGAGCCTAGCGGAGACTACGAGCAGTACTTC. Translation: CASSEVEPSGDYEQYF.

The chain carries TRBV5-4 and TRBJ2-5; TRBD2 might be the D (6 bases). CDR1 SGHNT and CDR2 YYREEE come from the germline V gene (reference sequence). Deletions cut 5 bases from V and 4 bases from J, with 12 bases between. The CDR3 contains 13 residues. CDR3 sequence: CASSSPGVETQYF. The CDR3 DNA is TGTGCCAGCAGTTCCCCGGGAGTAGAGACCCAGTACTTC.

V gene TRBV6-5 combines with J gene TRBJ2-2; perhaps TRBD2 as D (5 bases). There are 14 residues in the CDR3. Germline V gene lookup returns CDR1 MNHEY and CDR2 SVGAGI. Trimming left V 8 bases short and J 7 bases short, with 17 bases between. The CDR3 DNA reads TGTGCCAGCCGGTCCGGGGTGAGAAGCGGGGAGCTGTTTTTT. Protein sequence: CASRSGVRSGELFF.

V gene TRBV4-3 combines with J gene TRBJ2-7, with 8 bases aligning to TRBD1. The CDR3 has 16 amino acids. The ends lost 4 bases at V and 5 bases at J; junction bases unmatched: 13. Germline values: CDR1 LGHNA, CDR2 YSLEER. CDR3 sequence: CASSPLRTGYSNEQYF. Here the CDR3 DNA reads TGCGCCAGCAGCCCCCTTCGGACAGGGTACAGTAACGAGCAGTACTTC.

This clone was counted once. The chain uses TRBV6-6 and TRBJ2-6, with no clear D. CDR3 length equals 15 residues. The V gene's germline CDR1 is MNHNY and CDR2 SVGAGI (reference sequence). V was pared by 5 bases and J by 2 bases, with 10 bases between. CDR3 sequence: CASSPSSPGANVLTF. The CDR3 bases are TGTGCCAGCAGTCCTTCGAGCCCTGGGGCCAACGTCCTGACTTTC.

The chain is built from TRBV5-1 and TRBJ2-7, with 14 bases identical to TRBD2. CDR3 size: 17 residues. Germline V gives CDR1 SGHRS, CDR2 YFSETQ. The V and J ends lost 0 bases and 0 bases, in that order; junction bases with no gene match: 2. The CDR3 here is CASSLAGTSGSSYEQYF. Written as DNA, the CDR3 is TGCGCCAGCAGCTTGGCCGGGACTAGCGGGAGCTCCTACGAGCAGTACTTC.

The CDR3 loop is CASSVGQASYGYTF. CDR3 coding DNA: TGTGCCAGCAGCGTAGGACAGGCTAGCTATGGCTACACCTTC. V usage is TRBV9 and J usage is TRBJ1-2; D is perhaps TRBD1 (6 bases). The CDR3 loop spans 14 amino acids. Per germline, CDR1 SGDLS and CDR2 YYNGEE. The V and J ends lost 0 bases and 4 bases respectively, with 10 bases between them.

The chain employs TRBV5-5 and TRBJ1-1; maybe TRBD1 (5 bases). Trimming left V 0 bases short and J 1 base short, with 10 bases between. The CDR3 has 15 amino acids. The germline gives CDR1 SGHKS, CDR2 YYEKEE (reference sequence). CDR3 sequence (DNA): TGTGCCAGCAGCTTGGGGGACTCCCCGAACACTGAAGCTTTCTTT. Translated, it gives CASSLGDSPNTEAFF. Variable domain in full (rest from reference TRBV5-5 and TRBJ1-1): DAGVTQSPTHLIKTRGQQVTLRCSPISGHKSVSWYQQVLGQGPQFIFQYYEKEERGRGNFPDRFSARQFPNYSSELNVNALLLGDSALYLCASSLGDSPNTEAFFGQGTRLTVV.

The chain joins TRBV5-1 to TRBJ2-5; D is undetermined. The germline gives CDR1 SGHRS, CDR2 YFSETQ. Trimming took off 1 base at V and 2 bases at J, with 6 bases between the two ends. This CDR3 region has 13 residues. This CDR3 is CASSLIVQETQYF. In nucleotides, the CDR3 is TGCGCCAGCAGCTTGATAGTTCAAGAGACCCAGTACTTC.

CDR3 region: CASSAEQGPGANVLTF. The DNA for the CDR3 is TGTGCCAGCAGCGCCGAACAGGGACCTGGGGCCAACGTCCTGACTTTC. This rearrangement joins TRBV9 to TRBJ2-6, with D maybe TRBD1 (6 bases). CDR1 and CDR2 from the germline V gene are SGDLS and YYNGEE. The CDR3 totals 16 residues. Trimming left V 3 bases short and J 2 bases short, with 12 bases between.

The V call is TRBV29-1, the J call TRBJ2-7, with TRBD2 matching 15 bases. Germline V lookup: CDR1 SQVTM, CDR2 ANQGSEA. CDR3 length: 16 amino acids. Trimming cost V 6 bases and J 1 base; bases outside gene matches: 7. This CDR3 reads CSVSGLAGGRSYEQYF. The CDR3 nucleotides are TGCAGCGTCTCCGGACTAGCGGGAGGGCGGTCCTACGAGCAGTACTTC.

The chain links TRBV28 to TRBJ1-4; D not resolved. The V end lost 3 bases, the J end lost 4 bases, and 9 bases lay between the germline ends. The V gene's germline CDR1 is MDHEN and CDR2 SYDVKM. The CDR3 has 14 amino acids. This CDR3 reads CASSFGRSNEKLFF. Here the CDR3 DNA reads TGTGCCAGCAGTTTCGGCCGGAGTAATGAAAAACTGTTTTTT.

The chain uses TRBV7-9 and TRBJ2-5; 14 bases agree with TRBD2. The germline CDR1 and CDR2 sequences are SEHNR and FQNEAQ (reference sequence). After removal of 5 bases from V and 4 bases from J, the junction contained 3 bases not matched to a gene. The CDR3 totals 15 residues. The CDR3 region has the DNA TGTGCCAGCAGCCCTGGACTAGCGGGAGGAGAGACCCAGTACTTC. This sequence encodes CASSPGLAGGETQYF.

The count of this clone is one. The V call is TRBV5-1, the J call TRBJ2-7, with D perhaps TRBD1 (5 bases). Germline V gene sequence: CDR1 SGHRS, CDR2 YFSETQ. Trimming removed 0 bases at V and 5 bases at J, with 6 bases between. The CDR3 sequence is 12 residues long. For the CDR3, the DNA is TGCGCCAGCAGCTTGGCAGGGAACGAGCAGTACTTC. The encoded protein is CASSLAGNEQYF.

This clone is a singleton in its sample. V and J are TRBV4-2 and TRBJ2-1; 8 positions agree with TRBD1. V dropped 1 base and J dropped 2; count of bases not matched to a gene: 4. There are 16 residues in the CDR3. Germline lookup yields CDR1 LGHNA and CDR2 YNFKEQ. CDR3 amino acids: CASSQVDRVAYNEQFF. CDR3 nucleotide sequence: TGTGCCAGCAGCCAAGTGGACAGGGTTGCCTACAATGAGCAGTTCTTC.

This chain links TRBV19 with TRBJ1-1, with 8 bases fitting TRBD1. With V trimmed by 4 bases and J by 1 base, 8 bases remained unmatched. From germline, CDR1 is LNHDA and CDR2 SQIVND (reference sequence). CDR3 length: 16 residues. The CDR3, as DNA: TGTGCCAGTAGTACCGACAGGGGAAGGGGGAACACTGAAGCTTTCTTT. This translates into CASSTDRGRGNTEAFF.

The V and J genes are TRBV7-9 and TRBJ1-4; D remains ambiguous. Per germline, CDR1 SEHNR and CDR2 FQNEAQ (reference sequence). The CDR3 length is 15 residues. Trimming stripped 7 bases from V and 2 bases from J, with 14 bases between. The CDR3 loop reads CASNRIGGTNEKLFF. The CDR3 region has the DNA TGTGCCAGCAACCGAATAGGAGGGACTAATGAAAAACTGTTTTTT.

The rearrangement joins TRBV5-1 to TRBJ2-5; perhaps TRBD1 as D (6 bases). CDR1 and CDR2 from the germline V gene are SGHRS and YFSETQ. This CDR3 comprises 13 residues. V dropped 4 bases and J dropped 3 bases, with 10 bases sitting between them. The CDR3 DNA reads TGCGCCAGCAGCCCCTGGACAGAAGAGACCCAGTACTTC. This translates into CASSPWTEETQYF.

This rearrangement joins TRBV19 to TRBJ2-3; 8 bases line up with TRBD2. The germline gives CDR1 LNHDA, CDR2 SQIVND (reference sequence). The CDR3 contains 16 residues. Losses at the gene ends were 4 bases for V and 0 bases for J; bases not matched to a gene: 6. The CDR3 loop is CASSTKAGASTDTQYF. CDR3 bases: TGTGCCAGTAGTACCAAAGCGGGGGCTAGCACAGATACGCAGTATTTT.

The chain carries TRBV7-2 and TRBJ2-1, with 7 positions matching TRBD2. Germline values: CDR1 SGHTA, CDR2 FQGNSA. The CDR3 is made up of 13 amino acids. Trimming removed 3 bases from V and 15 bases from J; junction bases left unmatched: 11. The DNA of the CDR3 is TGTGCCAGCAGCTTGGCTAGCGGCCCGGATCGGTTCTTC. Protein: CASSLASGPDRFF. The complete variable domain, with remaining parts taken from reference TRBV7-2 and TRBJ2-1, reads GAGVSQSPSNKVTEKGKDVELRCDPISGHTALYWYRQSLGQGLEFLIYFQGNSAPDKSGLPSDRFSAERTGGSVSTLTIQRTQQEDSAVYLCASSLASGPDRFFGPGTRLTVL.

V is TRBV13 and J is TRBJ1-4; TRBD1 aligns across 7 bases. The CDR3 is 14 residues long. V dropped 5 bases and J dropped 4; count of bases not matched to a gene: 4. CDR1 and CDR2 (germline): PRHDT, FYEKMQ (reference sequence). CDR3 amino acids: CASSNRGLNEKLFF. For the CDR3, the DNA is TGTGCCAGCAGCAACAGGGGACTTAATGAAAAACTGTTTTTT.

CDR3 residues: CASSSLLAGGSREQYF. The CDR3 nucleotides are TGTGCCAGCAGTTCCCTCCTAGCGGGAGGAAGCCGCGAGCAGTACTTC. This chain joins TRBV27 and TRBJ2-7; TRBD2 matches at 11 bases. The germline V gene encodes CDR1 MNHEY and CDR2 SMNVEV (reference sequence). This CDR3 is built from 16 residues. The ends lost 4 bases at V and 6 bases at J; junction bases unmatched: 11.

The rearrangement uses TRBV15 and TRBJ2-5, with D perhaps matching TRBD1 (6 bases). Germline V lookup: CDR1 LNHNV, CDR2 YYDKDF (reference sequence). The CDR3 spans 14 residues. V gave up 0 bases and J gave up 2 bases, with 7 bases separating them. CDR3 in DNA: TGTGCCACCAGCAGAGACAGGGGTCAAGAGACCCAGTACTTC. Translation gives CATSRDRGQETQYF.

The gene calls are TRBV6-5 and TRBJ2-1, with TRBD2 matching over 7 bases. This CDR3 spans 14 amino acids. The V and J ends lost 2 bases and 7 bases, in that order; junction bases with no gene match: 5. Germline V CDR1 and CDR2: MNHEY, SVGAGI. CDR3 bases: TGTGCCAGCAGTTACCAAGCGGGAATTAATGAGCAGTTCTTC. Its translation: CASSYQAGINEQFF.

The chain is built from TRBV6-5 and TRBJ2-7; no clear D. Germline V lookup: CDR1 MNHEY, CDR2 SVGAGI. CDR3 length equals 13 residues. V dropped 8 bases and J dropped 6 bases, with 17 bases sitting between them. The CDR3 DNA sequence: TGTGCCAGCTCCCCCCCCGCGACGGGCGAGCAGTACTTC. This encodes CASSPPATGEQYF.

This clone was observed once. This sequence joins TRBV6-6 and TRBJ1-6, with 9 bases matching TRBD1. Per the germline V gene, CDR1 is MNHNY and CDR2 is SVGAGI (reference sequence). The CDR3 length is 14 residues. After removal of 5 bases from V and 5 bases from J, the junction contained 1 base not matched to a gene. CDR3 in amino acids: CASSTGGHNSPLHF. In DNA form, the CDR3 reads TGTGCCAGCAGTACAGGGGGCCATAATTCACCCCTCCACTTT.

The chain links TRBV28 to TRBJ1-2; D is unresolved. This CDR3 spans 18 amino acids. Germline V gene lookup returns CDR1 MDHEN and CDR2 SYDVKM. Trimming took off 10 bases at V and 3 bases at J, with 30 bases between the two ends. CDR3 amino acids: CAILTPVGRGTRYYGYTF. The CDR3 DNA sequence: TGTGCCATATTAACACCGGTAGGCCGCGGCACTAGGTACTATGGCTACACCTTC.

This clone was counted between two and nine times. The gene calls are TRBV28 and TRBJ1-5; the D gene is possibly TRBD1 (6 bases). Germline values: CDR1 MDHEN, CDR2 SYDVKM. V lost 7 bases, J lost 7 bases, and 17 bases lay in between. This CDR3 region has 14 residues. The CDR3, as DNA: TGTGCCAGCACCACGACAGGTCTCTGGCAGCCCCAGCATTTT. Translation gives CASTTTGLWQPQHF.